Here is one TCR beta chain with its context. Its specificity is unknown. These data are taken from a study of monozygotic twins with inflammatory bowel disease. Overall study findings and caveats: Patients received differing immunosuppressive treatments, which may have added variability to their repertoires.

Total RNA amounting to about 3,500 ng went into each TCR library. Investigators made cDNA in eight separate reactions per sample. TCRdb reprocessed the 5' RACE reads and stores each CDR3 protein as one record, lacking DNA. The table for this sample gives about 330,000 distinct CDR3 sequences. The V gene's germline CDR1 is SGHRS and CDR2 YFSETQ. The CDR3 runs 15 residues. This sequence originates from a human donor with ulcerative colitis or Crohn's disease, or a healthy co-twin of an affected twin (not recorded which). The sequenced sample consisted of blood. The genes are TRBV5-1 and TRBJ2-1; the D call of TRBD1 rests on TCRdb alone, since no DNA is present to check it. Here the CDR3 reads CASSLGSRIPNEQFF.